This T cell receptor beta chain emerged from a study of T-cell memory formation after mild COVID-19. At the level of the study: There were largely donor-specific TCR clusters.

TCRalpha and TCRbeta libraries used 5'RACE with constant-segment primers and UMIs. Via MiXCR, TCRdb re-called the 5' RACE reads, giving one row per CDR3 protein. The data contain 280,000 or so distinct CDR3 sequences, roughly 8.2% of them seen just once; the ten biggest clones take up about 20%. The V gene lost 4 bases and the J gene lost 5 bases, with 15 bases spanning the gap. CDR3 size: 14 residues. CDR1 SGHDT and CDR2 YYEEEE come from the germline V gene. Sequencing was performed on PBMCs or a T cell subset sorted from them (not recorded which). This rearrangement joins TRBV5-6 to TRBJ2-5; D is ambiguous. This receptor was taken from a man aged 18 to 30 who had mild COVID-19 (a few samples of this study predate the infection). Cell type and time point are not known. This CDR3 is CASSPVGYSETQYF. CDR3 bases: TGTGCCAGCAGCCCCGTGGGGTATTCGGAGACCCAGTACTTC. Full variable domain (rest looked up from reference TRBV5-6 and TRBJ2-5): DAGVTQSPTHLIKTRGQQVTLRCSPKSGHDTVSWYQQALGQGPQFIFQYYEEEERQRGNFPDRFSGHQFPNYSSELNVNALLLGDSALYLCASSPVGYSETQYFGPGTRLLVL.